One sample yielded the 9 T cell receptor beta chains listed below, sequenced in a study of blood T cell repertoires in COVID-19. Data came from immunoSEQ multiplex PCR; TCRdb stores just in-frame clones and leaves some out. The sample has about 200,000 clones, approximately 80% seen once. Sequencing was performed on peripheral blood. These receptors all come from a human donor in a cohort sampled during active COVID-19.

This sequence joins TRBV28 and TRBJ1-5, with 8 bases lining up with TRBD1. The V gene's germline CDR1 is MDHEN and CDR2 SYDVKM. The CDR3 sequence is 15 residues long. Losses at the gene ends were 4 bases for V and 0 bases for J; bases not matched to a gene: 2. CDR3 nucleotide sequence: TGTGCCAGCAGTTCTGGACAGGGTAGCAATCAGCCCCAGCATTTT. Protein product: CASSSGQGSNQPQHF.

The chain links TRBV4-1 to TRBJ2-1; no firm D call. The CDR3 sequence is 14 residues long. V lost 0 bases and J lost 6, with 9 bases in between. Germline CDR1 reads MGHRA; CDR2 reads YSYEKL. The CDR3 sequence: CASSQEVASNEQFF. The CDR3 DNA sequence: TGCGCCAGCAGCCAAGAAGTGGCTTCCAATGAGCAGTTCTTC.

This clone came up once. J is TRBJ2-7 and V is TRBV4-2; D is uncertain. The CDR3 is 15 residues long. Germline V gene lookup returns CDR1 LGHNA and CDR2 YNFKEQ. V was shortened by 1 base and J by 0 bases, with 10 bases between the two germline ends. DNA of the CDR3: TGTGCCAGCAGCCAAGCGACTTTCAGCTCCTACGAGCAGTACTTC. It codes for CASSQATFSSYEQYF.

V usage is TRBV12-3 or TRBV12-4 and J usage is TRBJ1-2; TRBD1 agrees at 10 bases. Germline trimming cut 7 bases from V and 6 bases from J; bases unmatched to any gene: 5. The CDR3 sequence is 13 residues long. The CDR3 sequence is CASNSGQGNGYTF. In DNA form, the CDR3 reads TGTGCCAGCAATTCGGGACAGGGGAATGGCTACACCTTC.

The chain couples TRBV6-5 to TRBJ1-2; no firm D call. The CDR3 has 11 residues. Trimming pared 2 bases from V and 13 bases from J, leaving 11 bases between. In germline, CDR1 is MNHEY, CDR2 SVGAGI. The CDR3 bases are TGTGCCAGCAGTTACCCGCCTCTTAGCACCTTC. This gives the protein CASSYPPLSTF.

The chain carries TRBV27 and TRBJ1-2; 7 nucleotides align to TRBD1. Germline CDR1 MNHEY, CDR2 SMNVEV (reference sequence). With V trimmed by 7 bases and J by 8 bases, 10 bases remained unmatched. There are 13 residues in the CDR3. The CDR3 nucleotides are TGTGCCAGCATTTGCCTCCCAGGGGGGGGCTACACCTTC. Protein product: CASICLPGGGYTF.

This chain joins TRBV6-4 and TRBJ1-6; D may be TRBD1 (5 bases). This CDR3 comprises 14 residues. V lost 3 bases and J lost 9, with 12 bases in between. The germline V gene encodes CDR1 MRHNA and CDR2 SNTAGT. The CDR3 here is CASSEGLGSSPLHF. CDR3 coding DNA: TGTGCCAGCAGTGAGGGGCTCGGGAGTTCACCCCTCCACTTT.

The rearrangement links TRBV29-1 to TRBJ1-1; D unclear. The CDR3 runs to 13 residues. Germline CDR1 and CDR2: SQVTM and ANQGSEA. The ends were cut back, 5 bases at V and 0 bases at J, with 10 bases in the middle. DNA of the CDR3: TGCAGCGTTACCTTAACAGTGAACACTGAAGCTTTCTTT. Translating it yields CSVTLTVNTEAFF.

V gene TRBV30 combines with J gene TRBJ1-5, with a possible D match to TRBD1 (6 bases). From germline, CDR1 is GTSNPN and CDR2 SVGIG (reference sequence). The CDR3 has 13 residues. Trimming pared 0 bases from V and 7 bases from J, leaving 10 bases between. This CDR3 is CAWSVERGQPQHF. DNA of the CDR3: TGTGCCTGGAGTGTTGAGAGGGGGCAGCCCCAGCATTTT. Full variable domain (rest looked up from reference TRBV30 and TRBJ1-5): SQTIHQWPATLVQPVGSPLSLECTVEGTSNPNLYWYRQAAGRGLQLLFYSVGIGQISSEVPQNLSASRPQDRQFILSSKKLLLSDSGFYLCAWSVERGQPQHFGDGTRLSIL.